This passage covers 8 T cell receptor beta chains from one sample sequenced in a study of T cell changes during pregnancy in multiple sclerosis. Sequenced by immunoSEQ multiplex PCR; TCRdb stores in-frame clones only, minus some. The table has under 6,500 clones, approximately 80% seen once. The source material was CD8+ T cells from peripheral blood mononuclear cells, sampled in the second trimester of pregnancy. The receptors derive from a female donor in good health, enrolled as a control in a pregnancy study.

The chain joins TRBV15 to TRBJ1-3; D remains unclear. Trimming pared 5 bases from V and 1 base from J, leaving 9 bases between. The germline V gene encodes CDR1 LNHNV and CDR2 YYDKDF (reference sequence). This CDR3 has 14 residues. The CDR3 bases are TGTGCCACCAGCTCTCGTGTTTCTGGAAACACCATATATTTT. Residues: CATSSRVSGNTIYF.

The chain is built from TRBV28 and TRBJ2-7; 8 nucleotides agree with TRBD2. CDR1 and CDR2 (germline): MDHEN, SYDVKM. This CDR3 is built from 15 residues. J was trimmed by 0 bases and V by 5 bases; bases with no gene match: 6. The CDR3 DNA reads TGTGCCAGCAGTCTTAGTAGCGGGAACTCCTACGAGCAGTACTTC. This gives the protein CASSLSSGNSYEQYF.

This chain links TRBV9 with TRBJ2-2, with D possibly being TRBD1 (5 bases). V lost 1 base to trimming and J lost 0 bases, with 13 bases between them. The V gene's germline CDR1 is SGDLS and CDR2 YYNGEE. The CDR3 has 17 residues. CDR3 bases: TGTGCCAGCAGCGTACCGACGGACACCGCGAACACCGGGGAGCTGTTTTTT. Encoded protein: CASSVPTDTANTGELFF.

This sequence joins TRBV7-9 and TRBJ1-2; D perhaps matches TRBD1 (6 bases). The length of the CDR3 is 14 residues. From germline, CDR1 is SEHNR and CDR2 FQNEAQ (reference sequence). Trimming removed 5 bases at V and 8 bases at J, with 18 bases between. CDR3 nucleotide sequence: TGTGCCAGCAGCCAACCAGGGGAATTCGGAGGCTACACCTTC. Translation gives CASSQPGEFGGYTF.

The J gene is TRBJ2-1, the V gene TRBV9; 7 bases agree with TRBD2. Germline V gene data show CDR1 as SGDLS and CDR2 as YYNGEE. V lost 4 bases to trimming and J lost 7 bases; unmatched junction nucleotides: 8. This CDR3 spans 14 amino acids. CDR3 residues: CASSPTSRSNEQFF. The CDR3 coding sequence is TGTGCCAGCAGCCCGACTAGCAGAAGTAATGAGCAGTTCTTC.

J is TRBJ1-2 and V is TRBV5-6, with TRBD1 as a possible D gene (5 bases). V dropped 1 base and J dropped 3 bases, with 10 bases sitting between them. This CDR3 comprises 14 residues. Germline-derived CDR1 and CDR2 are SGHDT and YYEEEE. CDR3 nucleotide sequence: TGTGCCAGCAGCTTGACGACAGACTACTATGGCTACACCTTC. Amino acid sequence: CASSLTTDYYGYTF.

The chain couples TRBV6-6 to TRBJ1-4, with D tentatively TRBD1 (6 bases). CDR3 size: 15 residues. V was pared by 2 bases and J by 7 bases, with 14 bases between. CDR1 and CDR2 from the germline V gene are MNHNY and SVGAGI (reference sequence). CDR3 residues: CASSYPDSALEKLFF. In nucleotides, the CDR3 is TGTGCCAGCAGTTACCCGGACAGTGCTCTTGAAAAACTGTTTTTT.

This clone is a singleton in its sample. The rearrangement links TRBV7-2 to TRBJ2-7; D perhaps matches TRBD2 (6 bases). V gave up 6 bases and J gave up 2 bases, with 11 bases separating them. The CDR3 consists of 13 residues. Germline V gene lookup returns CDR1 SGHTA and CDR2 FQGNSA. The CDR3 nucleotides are TGTGCCAGCAGTAGTAGCGGAACCTACGAGCAGTACTTC. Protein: CASSSSGTYEQYF. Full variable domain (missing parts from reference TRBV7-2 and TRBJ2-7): GAGVSQSPSNKVTEKGKDVELRCDPISGHTALYWYRQSLGQGLEFLIYFQGNSAPDKSGLPSDRFSAERTGGSVSTLTIQRTQQEDSAVYLCASSSSGTYEQYFGPGTRLTVT.